This T cell receptor (beta chain) derives from a study of shared clonotypes between healthy human individuals. The authors loaded about 0.2 ug DNA, roughly 27,000 T cell genomes, into sorted-subset replicate PCRs. TCRdb keeps only in-frame clones here, not all; method: immunoSEQ multiplex PCR. The sample lists around 1.6 million clones, approximately 98% occurring once. V was shortened by 0 bases and J by 4 bases, with 13 bases between the two germline ends. The CDR3 runs to 15 residues. Germline lookup yields CDR1 LNHNV and CDR2 YYDKDF (reference sequence). Study-level findings and limits: Sharing across a handful of donors was seen in around 5% of naive CD4 clonotypes. The represented genetic and exposure-history diversity was limited by the small number of donors. Only blood samples were collected, and tissue repertoires likely differ.

Comments on this clone: Its specificity is unknown.

The receptor comes from a man in his thirties or forties in good health. The chain carries TRBV15 and TRBJ2-7; D is perhaps TRBD1 (5 bases). The sample consisted of naive CD4+ T cells sorted from blood. Subset meaning: CD45RA+ positively selected. The CDR3 reads CATSRDLGEGYEQYF. The CDR3 region has the DNA TGTGCCACCAGCAGAGATCTAGGGGAAGGTTACGAGCAGTACTTC.